The rows below give T cell receptor beta chains drawn from one sample of a study of early T cells in non-severe SARS-CoV-2 infection. TCRdb fed the 5' RACE reads into MiXCR, producing one record per CDR3 protein. The data contain about 90,000 distinct CDR3 sequences, approximately 12% of them seen just once; the ten biggest clones take up under 4.5%. The sequencing used whole blood, collected at baseline. The receptors were gathered from an adult who was a healthcare worker with PCR-confirmed SARS-CoV-2 infection or an uninfected control (not recorded which). Each CDR3 is given with its conserved first and last residue. D genes are given only for firm matches. Clone size appears in some rows only: once, few, many, or a class for an expanded clone.

V	J	D	size	CDR3	DNA
TRBV9	TRBJ1-4	-	few	CASSVDRSNEKLFF	TGTGCCAGCAGCGTAGATCGATCCAATGAAAAACTGTTTTTT
TRBV14	TRBJ1-1	-	many	CASSQDQKENTEAFF	TGTGCCAGCAGCCAAGATCAAAAGGAGAACACTGAAGCTTTCTTT
TRBV29-1	TRBJ1-1	-	many	CSAGHGINTEAFF	TGCAGCGCGGGACACGGGATAAACACTGAAGCTTTCTTT
TRBV28	TRBJ2-7	TRBD1	many	CASSFQGAREQYF	TGTGCCAGCAGTTTTCAGGGGGCGAGGGAGCAGTACTTC
TRBV11-2	TRBJ2-7	TRBD2	-	CASSFSPGTSGSLGPYEQYF	TGTGCCAGCAGCTTTAGCCCCGGGACTAGCGGGAGTCTAGGACCCTACGAGCAGTACTTC
TRBV6-6	TRBJ2-7	TRBD2	few	CASSSPGLANYEQYF	TGTGCCAGCAGTTCCCCGGGACTAGCTAACTACGAGCAGTACTTC
TRBV9	TRBJ1-2	-	few	CASRGAPYGYTF	TGTGCCTCCAGGGGTGCCCCCTATGGCTACACCTTC
TRBV20-1	TRBJ2-7	TRBD2	-	CSAWGSGEQYF	TGCAGTGCTTGGGGTAGCGGGGAGCAGTACTTC
TRBV12-3/TRBV12-4	TRBJ2-1	-	many	CASSFRIADEQFF	TGTGCCAGCAGTTTTAGAATAGCGGATGAGCAGTTCTTC
TRBV11-3	TRBJ2-1	-	-	CASSLDPSAGAPRNEQFF	TGTGCCAGCAGCTTAGATCCCTCGGCGGGGGCCCCTAGGAATGAGCAGTTCTTC
TRBV9	TRBJ1-1	-	-	CASSGGLNTEAFF	TGTGCCAGCAGTGGCGGACTCAACACTGAAGCTTTCTTT
TRBV20-1	TRBJ2-3	-	many	CSAGLSTDTQYF	TGCAGTGCTGGGCTTAGCACAGATACGCAGTATTTT
TRBV5-1	TRBJ2-3	-	few	CASSLDLDARDTQYF	TGCGCCAGCAGCTTGGATCTGGACGCACGAGATACGCAGTATTTT
TRBV28	TRBJ2-7	TRBD1	few	CASRESGTGFHEQYF	TGTGCCAGCAGGGAATCCGGGACAGGATTCCACGAGCAGTACTTC
TRBV11-2	TRBJ2-7	-	many	CASSFGQNGHEQYF	TGTGCCAGCAGCTTCGGACAGAACGGGCACGAGCAGTACTTC
TRBV28	TRBJ1-2	-	-	CASSLAAPPGYTF	TGTGCCAGCAGTTTGGCAGCCCCGCCTGGCTACACCTTC